Sequencing of this TCR beta chain was carried out in a study of blood T cell repertoires in COVID-19 (dated by TCRdb to 2020 to 2022). Looking at the study overall: Samples from collaborators originated in the United States, Italy and Spain and spanned both the acute and convalescent phases of COVID-19. The prospective study material was composed of cDNA or gDNA derived from T cells, B-cell-depleted T cells, or PBMCs. Deeply sampled blood TCRbeta repertoires from subjects exposed to, actively infected with, or recovered from COVID-19 were included in the dataset. The repertoires were released in a freely available public database meant as a resource for research on the immune response to SARS-CoV-2. The samples were drawn from the first 160 participants of the ongoing ImmuneRACE study and from over 950 subjects provided by 6 global collaborators. A de-identified subject ID, COVID-19 status, age in years and sex were almost always included in the sample metadata. HLA class I and class II types, where available, came from metadata supplied by the sample provider rather than from assay-based typing.

What the authors observed across the whole study: Clinical and demographic metadata were provided uncurated, with the amount varying by source and participant.

On this clone itself: The antigen this receptor binds is unknown. One base away there is no much larger clone; base qualities are not given.

There are 13 amino acids in the CDR3, from cysteine to phenylalanine inclusive. Of the read, only the CDR3 DNA is kept; its 39 bases are in frame from base 1. V lost 5 bases and J lost 0 bases; the stretch between them is 8 bases long. CDR1 GTSNPN and CDR2 SVGIG were looked up in the germline V gene (reference sequence). Collaborating institutions collected whole blood in K2EDTA tubes following their own protocols. For TCRbeta analysis, collaborators shipped samples in one of three forms: frozen whole blood, isolated PBMCs, or DNA extracted from either of those sample types. TCRbeta CDR3 regions were amplified from genomic DNA using the immunoSEQ Assay, a bias-controlled multiplex PCR. As for the authors' bioinformatics: Nucleated cell counts per sample were estimated from amplification of reference gene primers within the assay. Sequence reads were collapsed and filtered to measure the absolute abundance of every unique TCRbeta CDR3 rearrangement. Productive Simpson clonality was computed per sample as the square root of Simpson's diversity index over productive rearrangements. The table comes from immuneACCESS by way of TCRdb, which keeps in-frame sequences with V and J called. Part of the clones is missing from these tables; in studies checked, under half for an unresolved V gene and the rest for unknown reasons. V, J and clone size are those of that table, while D and trimming were read from the DNA. A total of about 100,000 clones appear in this sample, around four fifths of them only once. Of the sample, around 10% falls within the top ten clones.

Sequencing used peripheral blood. This receptor was obtained from a woman in her 70s with acute or convalescent COVID-19. Here the chain combines TRBV30 and TRBJ1-5, with a tentative D gene TRBD1 over 5 matching bases. CDR3 loop: CAWGDSSNQPQHF. The nucleotides are TGTGCCTGGGGAGACAGTAGCAATCAGCCCCAGCATTTT.